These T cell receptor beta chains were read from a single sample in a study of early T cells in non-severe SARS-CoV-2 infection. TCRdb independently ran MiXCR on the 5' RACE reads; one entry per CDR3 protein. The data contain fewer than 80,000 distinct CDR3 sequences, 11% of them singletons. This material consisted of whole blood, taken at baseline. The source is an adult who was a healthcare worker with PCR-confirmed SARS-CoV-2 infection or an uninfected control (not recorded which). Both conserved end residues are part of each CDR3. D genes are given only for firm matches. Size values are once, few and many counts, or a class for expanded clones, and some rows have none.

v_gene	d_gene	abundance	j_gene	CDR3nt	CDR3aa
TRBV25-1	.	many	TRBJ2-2	TGTGCCAGCAGGCCCGCCCATATTGGGGACACCGGGGAGCTGTTTTTT	CASRPAHIGDTGELFF
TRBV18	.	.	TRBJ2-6	TGTGTCAGCTCACCCCTCCGGGGATACAGTGCCAACGTCCTGACTTTC	CVSSPLRGYSANVLTF
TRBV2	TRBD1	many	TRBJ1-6	TGTGCCAGCAGTGCCGGGACAGGACACAATTCACCCCTCCACTTT	CASSAGTGHNSPLHF
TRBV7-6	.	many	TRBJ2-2	TGTGCCAGCAGCCCCACTACTAACACCGGGGAGCTGTTTTTT	CASSPTTNTGELFF
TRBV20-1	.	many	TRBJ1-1	TGCAGTGCTGTGCGGGGAGCTGAAGCTTTCTTT	CSAVRGAEAFF
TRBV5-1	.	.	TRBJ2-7	TGCGCCAGCAAGGGCGGGACCTACGAGCAGTACTTC	CASKGGTYEQYF
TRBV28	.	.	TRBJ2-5	TGTGCCAGCAGCCCACTCGGCGGGGCCCGACAAGAGACCCAGTACTTC	CASSPLGGARQETQYF
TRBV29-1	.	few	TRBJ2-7	TGCAGCGTTGCAGTAGGAGCCTACGAGCAGTACTTC	CSVAVGAYEQYF
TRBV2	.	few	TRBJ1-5	TGTGCCAGCAGCGGATTGGAGGTTAAGCCCCAGCATTTT	CASSGLEVKPQHF
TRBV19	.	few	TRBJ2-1	TGTGCCAGTAGTATAAGGGACCGCCCAGGTGGGCAGTTCTTC	CASSIRDRPGGQFF
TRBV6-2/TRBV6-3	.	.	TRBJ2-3	TGTGCCAGCAGTTTTCTCGCTGTGCGGGTCACAGATACGCAGTATTTT	CASSFLAVRVTDTQYF
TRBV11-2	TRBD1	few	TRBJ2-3	TGTGCCAGCAGCAAGGACAGGTTGACAGATACGCAGTATTTT	CASSKDRLTDTQYF
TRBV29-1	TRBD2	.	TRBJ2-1	TGCAGCGTTGTCGTGGGCGGGGGGGCCCACAATGAGCAGTTCTTC	CSVVVGGGAHNEQFF
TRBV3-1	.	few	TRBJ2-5	TGTGCCAGCAGCCAAGATGGAGTAGTGAAGACCCAGTACTTC	CASSQDGVVKTQYF
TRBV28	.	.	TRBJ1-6	TGTGCCAGCAAGGACAGTGGAAGTTTTAATTCACCCCTCCACTTT	CASKDSGSFNSPLHF
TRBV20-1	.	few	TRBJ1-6	TGCAGTGCTAACCTGGGACCCTATAATTCACCCCTCCACTTT	CSANLGPYNSPLHF
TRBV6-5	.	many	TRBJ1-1	TGTGCCAGCAGTCGCTCGAGTGGTTGGGGGCAAATCTCGGGGACTGAAGCTTTCTTT	CASSRSSGWGQISGTEAFF
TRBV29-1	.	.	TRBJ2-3	TGCAGCGTAGAACTAGGGCCGCGCACAGATACGCAGTATTTT	CSVELGPRTDTQYF
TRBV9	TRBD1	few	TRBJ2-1	TGTGCCAGCAGCGTCCACAGGGGATTCGATGAGCAGTTCTTC	CASSVHRGFDEQFF
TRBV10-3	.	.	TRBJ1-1	TGTGCCATCAGTGATGGGACGGGGGCTTTCTTT	CAISDGTGAFF
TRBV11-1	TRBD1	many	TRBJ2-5	TGTGCCAGCAGCCCGGGACAGGGCGAAGAGACCCAGTACTTC	CASSPGQGEETQYF
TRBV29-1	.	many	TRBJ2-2	TGCAGCGTTGAATACTCCGGTAACACCGGGGAGCTGTTTTTT	CSVEYSGNTGELFF
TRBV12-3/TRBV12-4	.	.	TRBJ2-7	TGTGCCAGCACGAGTTTGGGTTACGAGCAGTACTTC	CASTSLGYEQYF
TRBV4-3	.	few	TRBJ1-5	TGCGCCAGCAGCCAAGATTTTTTACAGCCCCAGCATTTT	CASSQDFLQPQHF